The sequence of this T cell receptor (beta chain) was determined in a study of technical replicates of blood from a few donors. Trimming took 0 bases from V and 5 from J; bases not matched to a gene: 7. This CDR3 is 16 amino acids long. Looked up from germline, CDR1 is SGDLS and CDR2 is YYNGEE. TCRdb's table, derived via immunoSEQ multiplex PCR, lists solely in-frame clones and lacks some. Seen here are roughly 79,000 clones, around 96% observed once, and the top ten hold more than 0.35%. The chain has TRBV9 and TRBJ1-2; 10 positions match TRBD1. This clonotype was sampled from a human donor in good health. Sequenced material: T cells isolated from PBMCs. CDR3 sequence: CASSVGLGGQGYGYTF. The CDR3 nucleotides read TGTGCCAGCAGCGTAGGTCTTGGGGGACAGGGGTATGGCTACACCTTC.